This note documents a single T cell receptor (beta chain) sequence. In the study's own analysis: Filtering was not the same, since immunoSEQ gave junction-only sequences without quality scores. TCRdb's table, derived via immunoSEQ multiplex PCR, lists solely in-frame clones and lacks some. That table supplies the V and J calls and clone size; D and trimming were determined from the DNA. The sample yields millions of clones, 85% to 95% seen once. Naive CD45RA+ and memory CD45RA-negative subsets were split from CD4+ cells. This specimen comes from a study of shared clonotypes between healthy human individuals. V gave up 5 bases and J gave up 7 bases; unmatched junction bases: 7. This CDR3 is built from 14 residues. Per germline, CDR1 MNHNY and CDR2 SVGAGI (reference sequence).

The J gene is TRBJ1-5, the V gene TRBV6-6, with 8 bases lining up with TRBD1. Sequencing used naive CD4+ T cells from PBMCs. The subset: CD45RA+ positively selected. The sequence was collected from a man younger than 30 in good health. Some clones in this sample may be carry-over from other donors' samples. CDR3 in amino acids: CASSPTTGEQPQHF. DNA for the CDR3: TGTGCCAGCAGTCCGACGACAGGGGAACAGCCCCAGCATTTT.